The T cell receptor (beta chain) described here comes from a study of patients and donors after allogeneic stem cell transplantation. In TCRdb, the RT-PCR reads were re-called with MiXCR into one record per CDR3 protein. The sample lists approximately 150,000 distinct CDR3 sequences, about 29% occurring once. Trimming shortened V by 5 bases and J by 3 bases, and 8 bases separated the two germline ends. The CDR3 totals 12 residues. Per germline, CDR1 MDHEN and CDR2 SYDVKM. The chain joins TRBV28 to TRBJ2-7; D is unclear. The receptor was derived from a human donor who was either an allogeneic HSCT recipient or a stem cell or donor lymphocyte infusion donor (not recorded which). It is not recorded whose cells these are; they may come from a transplant donor. Material for sequencing was blood, either unsorted or a sorted T cell fraction (not recorded which). CDR3 in amino acids: CASSPSLYEQYF. CDR3 sequence (DNA): TGTGCCAGCAGTCCGTCCCTCTACGAGCAGTACTTC.